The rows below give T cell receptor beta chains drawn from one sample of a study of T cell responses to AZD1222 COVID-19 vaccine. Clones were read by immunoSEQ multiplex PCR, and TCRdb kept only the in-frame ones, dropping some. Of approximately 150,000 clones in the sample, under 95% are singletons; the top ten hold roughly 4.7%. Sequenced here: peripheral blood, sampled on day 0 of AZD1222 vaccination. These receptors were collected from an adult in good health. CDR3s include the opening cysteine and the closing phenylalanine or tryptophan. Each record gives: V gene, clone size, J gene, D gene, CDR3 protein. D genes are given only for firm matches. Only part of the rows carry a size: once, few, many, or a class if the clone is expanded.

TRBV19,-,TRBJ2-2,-,CAIQQANTGELFF
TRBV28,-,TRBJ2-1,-,CASSLALGDEQFF
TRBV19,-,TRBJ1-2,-,CASSIPTDSYGYTF
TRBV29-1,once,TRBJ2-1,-,CSSQRDEGRGEQFF
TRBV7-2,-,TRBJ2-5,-,CASIRGYQETQYF
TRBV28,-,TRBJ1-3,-,CASSFRVQNTIYF
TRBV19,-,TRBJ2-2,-,CASSTRGGTGELFF
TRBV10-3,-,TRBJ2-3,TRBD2,CAISESALAGGLSTDTQYF
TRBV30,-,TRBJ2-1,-,CAWDDRSSYNEQFF
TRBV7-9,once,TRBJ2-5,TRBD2,CASSPGGVVQETQYF
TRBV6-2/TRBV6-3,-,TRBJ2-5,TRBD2,CASSSPPGFVLLAGGETQYF
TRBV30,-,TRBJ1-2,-,CAWIGGYGYTF
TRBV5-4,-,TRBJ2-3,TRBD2,CASSLGRLAGGDTQYF
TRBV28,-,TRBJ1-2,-,CASSLGSNYGYTF
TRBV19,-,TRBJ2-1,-,CASSVSSYSYNEQFF
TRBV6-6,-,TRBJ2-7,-,CASSQEPPYEQYF
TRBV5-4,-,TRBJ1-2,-,CASSDDGLANYGYTF
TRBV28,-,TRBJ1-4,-,CASSRTANEKLFF
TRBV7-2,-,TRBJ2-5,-,CASSPGGGQETQYF
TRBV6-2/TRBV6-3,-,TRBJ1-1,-,CASSYLAGENTEAFF
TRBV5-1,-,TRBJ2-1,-,CASSLEGSNEQFF
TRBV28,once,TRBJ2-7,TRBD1,CASSLGGTGSYEQYF
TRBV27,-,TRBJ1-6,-,CASSSGSDNSPLHF
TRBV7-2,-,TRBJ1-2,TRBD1,CASSFKQGALSHYGYTF
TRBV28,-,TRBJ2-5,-,CASSFPPLGETQYF
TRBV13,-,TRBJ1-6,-,CASRYATENSPLHF
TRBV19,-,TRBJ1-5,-,CASKKGGSNQPQHF
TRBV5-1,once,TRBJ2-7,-,CASSLDGGYEQYF
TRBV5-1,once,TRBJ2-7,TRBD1,CASSLGVPGGHEQYF
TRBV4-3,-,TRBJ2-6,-,CASSQEGRGIYSGANVLTF
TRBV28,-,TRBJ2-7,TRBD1,CASSLTGQGSYEQYF
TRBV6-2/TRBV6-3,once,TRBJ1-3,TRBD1,CASSRTGEPGNTIYF
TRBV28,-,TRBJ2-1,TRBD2,CASSLRRAGPYNEQFF
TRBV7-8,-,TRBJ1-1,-,CASSLYGMNTEAFF
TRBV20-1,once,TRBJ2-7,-,CSPSGSYEQYF
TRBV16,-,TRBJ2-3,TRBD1,CASSQQGATDTQYF
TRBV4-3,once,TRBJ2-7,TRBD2,CASSQDWASGAYEQYF
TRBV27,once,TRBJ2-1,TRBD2,CASSPGTSGYNEQFF
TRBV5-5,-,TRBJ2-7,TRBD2,CASSSGTRYEQYF
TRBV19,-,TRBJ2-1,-,CASSTTGTHNEQFF
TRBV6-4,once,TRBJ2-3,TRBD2,CASSDLTSGPQYF
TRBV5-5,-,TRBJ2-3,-,CASSTPGGVSTDTQYF
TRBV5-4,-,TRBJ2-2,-,CASSLGGPGPGGELFF
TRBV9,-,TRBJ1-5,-,CASSVGLDNQPQHF
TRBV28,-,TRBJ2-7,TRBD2,CASSPSGSLDYEQYF
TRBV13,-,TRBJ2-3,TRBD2,CASSWGLEGSTDTQYF
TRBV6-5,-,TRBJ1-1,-,CASSQPGGVHTEAFF
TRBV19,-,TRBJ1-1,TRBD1,CASSGPGQGNTEAFF
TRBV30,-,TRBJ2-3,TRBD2,CAWTRTSGYTDTQYF
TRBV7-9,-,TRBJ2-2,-,CASSPLGELFF
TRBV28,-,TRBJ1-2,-,CASSPGTRSGAGYGYTF
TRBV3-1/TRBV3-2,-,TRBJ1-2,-,CASSPPGSYGYTF
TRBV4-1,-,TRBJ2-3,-,CASSQGRWTQAGDTQYF
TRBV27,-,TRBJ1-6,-,CASSLRYSPLHF
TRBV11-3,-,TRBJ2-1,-,CASRSPGLKYNEQFF
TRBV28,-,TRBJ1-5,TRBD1,CASRGTVSNQPQHF
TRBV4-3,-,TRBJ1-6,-,CASKGQGEGSPLHF
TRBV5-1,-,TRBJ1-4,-,CASSLATWGENEKLFF
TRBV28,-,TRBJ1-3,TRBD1,CASNPYRGGIIYF
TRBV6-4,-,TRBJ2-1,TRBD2,CASSPTSGGYNEQFF